A single TCR beta chain is shown here with its context. What it binds is not known. Patients newly diagnosed with hyperthyroidism, under 2 months' duration, were aged 18 to 65, the study reports. Amplified TCR beta CDR3 regions were obtained using RNA transcripts as template. An opening RT-PCR round employed HTBI primers and preceded a second-round multiplex PCR. TCRdb itself ran the multiplex PCR reads through MiXCR, one entry per CDR3 protein. The sample shows around 590,000 distinct CDR3 sequences, roughly 40% of them seen only once. The data are from a study of Graves' ophthalmopathy and Graves' hyperthyroidism. General study findings and limits: Ophthalmopathy progression was predicted by the model at around 70% sensitivity and about 74% specificity. Most thyroid clonotypes with frequency above 0.001 were detected in blood too. With approximately 90% sensitivity and more than 75% specificity, a 13-signature model separated ophthalmopathy from stable hyperthyroidism.

V shed 6 bases, J shed 7 bases, and the junction held 12 bases outside the gene matches. Germline-derived CDR1 and CDR2 are DFQATT and SNEGSKA (reference sequence). The CDR3 covers 15 residues. The sample was peripheral blood or thyroid tissue (not recorded which). The chain carries TRBV20-1 and TRBJ1-1; 12 bases align to TRBD1. This TCR was sampled from an adult man with Graves' hyperthyroidism. The CDR3 DNA reads TGCAGTGCACCATCACCGGGACAGGGGGCGAATGAAGCTTTCTTT. It translates to CSAPSPGQGANEAFF.